What follows describes a single TCR beta chain. The CDR3 sequence is 17 residues long. This entry is derived from a study of blood T cell repertoires in COVID-19. Study-level information: Collection of acute and convalescent COVID-19 samples took place in the United States, Italy and Spain. PBMCs, B-cell-depleted T cells, or T cells were the source of the cDNA or gDNA that made up the material.

Repertoires were generated with immunoSEQ multiplex PCR, while TCRdb's copy carries only in-frame clones and drops some. This table has roughly 300,000 clones, about 89% appearing once. This receptor was obtained from a woman in her fifties or sixties who had recovered from COVID-19. Sequencing was performed on peripheral blood. The J gene is TRBJ2-7, the V gene TRBV21-1; TRBD2, as called in the table, went unchecked against the DNA. TRBV21-1 is noted as a pseudogene. CDR3 bases: TGTGCCAGCAGCAAAGGGTTGGAGCGTACTACTTTCTACGAGCAGTACTTC. Amino acids: CASSKGLERTTFYEQYF.